This entry lists 9 T cell receptor beta chains sequenced from one sample in a study of T cells in localized non-small cell lung cancer. This table comes from immunoSEQ multiplex PCR, and its TCRdb copy is limited to in-frame clones, with some not included. The sample has some 22,000 clones, roughly 83% seen once; the top ten hold 2.4%. Source: peripheral blood, taken before any cancer treatment. The receptors shown here come from a man aged 40-75 years with stage I lung adenocarcinoma.

V and J are TRBV9 and TRBJ2-3, with TRBD2 matching over 8 bases. The CDR3 covers 16 residues. After removal of 0 bases from V and 2 bases from J, the junction contained 5 bases not matched to a gene. CDR1 SGDLS and CDR2 YYNGEE come from the germline V gene. DNA for the CDR3: TGTGCCAGCAGCGTAGGCCGGGGGGGTTACACAGATACGCAGTATTTT. Protein product: CASSVGRGGYTDTQYF.

This chain joins TRBV28 and TRBJ2-6, with a weak D call TRBD2 (6 bases). Trimming took off 5 bases at V and 1 base at J, with 18 bases between the two ends. CDR1 is MDHEN, CDR2 SYDVKM, per germline. This CDR3 has 18 amino acids. The CDR3 DNA is TGTGCCAGCAGTCTTAGGAGGGTCCTCTTATCTGGGGCCAACGTCCTGACTTTC. This gives the protein CASSLRRVLLSGANVLTF.

Here the CDR3 DNA reads TGTGCCAGCAGCTTACAGGGGAGCACAGATACGCAGTATTTT. As protein: CASSLQGSTDTQYF. The chain recombines TRBV5-4 with TRBJ2-3; TRBD1 agrees at 7 bases. Germline values: CDR1 SGHNT, CDR2 YYREEE (reference sequence). This CDR3 region has 14 residues. V was pared by 2 bases and J by 0 bases, with 0 bases of the junction left unmatched.

This clone was recorded only once. The chain carries TRBV4-1 and TRBJ1-3; D is undetermined. Germline values: CDR1 MGHRA, CDR2 YSYEKL. The V end was cut by 0 bases, the J end by 4 bases, with 10 bases between. The CDR3 runs 15 residues. The CDR3 spells CASSQERTYGNTIYF. Here the CDR3 DNA reads TGCGCCAGCAGCCAAGAGCGAACGTACGGAAACACCATATATTTT.

This clone was recorded only once. The CDR3 spells CASSPSRTDGETQYF. The CDR3 region has the DNA TGTGCCAGCAGCCCCAGCAGGACAGATGGAGAGACCCAGTACTTC. The chain employs TRBV7-2 and TRBJ2-5, with D perhaps matching TRBD1 (6 bases). This CDR3 comprises 15 residues. V shed 5 bases and J shed 4 bases, with 17 bases lying between them. Looked up from germline, CDR1 is SGHTA and CDR2 is FQGNSA.

The chain has TRBV14 and TRBJ1-5; D perhaps matches TRBD1 (5 bases). V dropped 1 base and J dropped 5 bases, with 6 bases sitting between them. CDR1 and CDR2 (germline): SGHDN, FVKESK. The CDR3 is 13 residues long. The CDR3 DNA is TGTGCCAGCAGCCAAGGGACATATCAGCCCCAGCATTTT. Its protein is CASSQGTYQPQHF. Full variable domain (remainder filled in from reference TRBV14 and TRBJ1-5): EAGVTQFPSHSVIEKGQTVTLRCDPISGHDNLYWYRRVMGKEIKFLLHFVKESKQDESGMPNNRFLAERTGGTYSTLKVQPAELEDSGVYFCASSQGTYQPQHFGDGTRLSIL.

This clone was counted between two and nine times. The V call is TRBV7-6, the J call TRBJ2-7; 7 bases fit TRBD2. This CDR3 is built from 16 residues. Trimming cost V 0 bases and J 1 base; bases outside gene matches: 6. The germline V gene encodes CDR1 SGHVS and CDR2 FNYEAQ. DNA of the CDR3: TGTGCCAGCAGCTTAGCTGCGGGGGATGGTTCCTACGAGCAGTACTTC. This translates into CASSLAAGDGSYEQYF.

This clone was detected only once. The chain has TRBV5-1 and TRBJ2-3; D remains ambiguous. CDR1 SGHRS and CDR2 YFSETQ come from the germline V gene. The CDR3 extends over 12 amino acids. Trimming pared 4 bases from V and 5 bases from J, leaving 8 bases between. CDR3 sequence: CASSPVGDTQYF. The DNA of the CDR3 is TGCGCCAGCAGCCCCGTTGGAGATACGCAGTATTTT.

This chain joins TRBV30 and TRBJ1-1; D is perhaps TRBD1 (6 bases). The V gene's germline CDR1 is GTSNPN and CDR2 SVGIG (reference sequence). The V gene lost 3 bases and the J gene lost 5 bases, with 16 bases spanning the gap. This CDR3 comprises 14 residues. The CDR3 nucleotides are TGTGCCTGGAGCCGGGGGCAGGGGAGGACTGAAGCTTTCTTT. Translation gives CAWSRGQGRTEAFF.